These 18 T cell receptor beta chains were all obtained from the same sample, sequenced in a study of identical twins. Each CDR3 protein gets one entry after TCRdb re-called the 5' RACE reads with MiXCR. This table holds 700,000 to 950,000 distinct CDR3 sequences, about 12% found once. This sample also belongs to another study, concerning yellow fever vaccine responses in identical twins.

The sample taken for sequencing was PBMCs. These receptor sequences come from a woman aged 18 to 35 in good health.

This clonotype was found many times. The V and J genes are TRBV5-1 and TRBJ2-3, with 7 bases matching TRBD2. CDR1 SGHRS and CDR2 YFSETQ come from the germline V gene. V lost 4 bases to trimming and J lost 4 bases; unmatched junction nucleotides: 6. This CDR3 contains 14 residues. The CDR3 loop reads CASSAGGSPDTQYF. In DNA form, the CDR3 reads TGCGCCAGCAGCGCCGGGGGGAGCCCAGATACGCAGTATTTT.

This clonotype occurred a few times. V and J are TRBV2 and TRBJ2-2, with 10 nucleotides matching TRBD1. Germline lookup yields CDR1 SNHLY and CDR2 FYNNEI. The V and J ends lost 7 bases and 0 bases, in that order; junction bases with no gene match: 11. The length of the CDR3 is 18 residues. The CDR3 coding sequence is TGTGCCAGCAATCGCGAAGGACAGGGGGACCCGAACACCGGGGAGCTGTTTTTT. The encoded protein is CASNREGQGDPNTGELFF.

A few counts support this clonotype. The gene calls are TRBV2 and TRBJ1-1, with D possibly TRBD1 on 6 matching bases. V lost 7 bases to trimming and J lost 8 bases, with 14 bases between them. Germline V gene data show CDR1 as SNHLY and CDR2 as FYNNEI. The CDR3 extends over 12 amino acids. DNA for the CDR3: TGTGCCAGCAATACCGGGACATCAGAAGCTTTCTTT. It yields the protein CASNTGTSEAFF.

This clonotype was seen only a few times. V and J are TRBV27 and TRBJ1-2; 8 bases match TRBD1. Per germline, CDR1 MNHEY and CDR2 SMNVEV (reference sequence). The length of the CDR3 is 13 residues. The V segment lost 5 bases and the J segment 7 bases; nucleotides outside the gene matches: 6. DNA of the CDR3: TGTGCCAGCAGTGCCGGGACAGGAGTTGGCTACACCTTC. Translated: CASSAGTGVGYTF.

V usage is TRBV9 and J usage is TRBJ1-1, with D uncertain. The V end lost 4 bases, the J end lost 6 bases, and 13 bases lay between the germline ends. The CDR3 contains 13 residues. Germline loops: CDR1 SGDLS, CDR2 YYNGEE. CDR3: CASSPVLRAEAFF. CDR3 bases: TGTGCCAGCAGCCCCGTCCTCCGGGCTGAAGCTTTCTTT. Filled out from reference TRBV9 and TRBJ1-1, the complete variable domain reads DSGVTQTPKHLITATGQRVTLRCSPRSGDLSVYWYQQSLDQGLQFLIQYYNGEERAKGNILERFSAQQFPDLHSELNLSSLELGDSALYFCASSPVLRAEAFFGQGTRLTVV.

Many counts were recorded for this clonotype. The chain joins TRBV7-9 to TRBJ2-7; tentatively, D is TRBD1 (5 bases). The germline V and J ends were trimmed by 1 base and 2 bases, with 6 bases remaining between them. Germline CDR1 and CDR2: SEHNR and FQNEAQ (reference sequence). The CDR3 sequence is 13 residues long. The CDR3 region has the DNA TGTGCCAGCAGCTTAGTAGGGGCCTACGAGCAGTACTTC. Translating it yields CASSLVGAYEQYF.

The chain employs TRBV10-3 and TRBJ2-3; TRBD2 matches 8 bases. V lost 5 bases and J lost 2; bases outside the gene matches: 3. CDR1 and CDR2 from the germline V gene are ENHRY and SYGVKD. CDR3 size: 14 residues. The CDR3 protein is CAISPRGVTDTQYF. CDR3 coding DNA: TGTGCCATCAGTCCGCGGGGGGTCACAGATACGCAGTATTTT.

This clonotype was detected a few times. The chain joins TRBV6-2 or TRBV6-3 to TRBJ2-1, with D hard to call. V was shortened by 4 bases and J by 9 bases, with 13 bases between the two germline ends. Germline V gives CDR1 MNHEY, CDR2 SVGEGT. The CDR3 has 13 residues. Written as DNA, the CDR3 is TGTGCCAGCAGTTTTTTAGCCGCGGCTGAGCAGTTCTTC. This translates into CASSFLAAAEQFF.

V is TRBV7-9 and J is TRBJ2-7; D is uncertain. The ends were cut back, 4 bases at V and 5 bases at J, with 18 bases in the middle. Germline CDR1 reads SEHNR; CDR2 reads FQNEAQ (reference sequence). CDR3 length: 15 residues. The CDR3 sequence is CASSSLVVWIHEQYV. DNA of the CDR3: TGTGCCAGCAGCTCCCTCGTAGTATGGATCCACGAGCAGTACGTC.

This clonotype has just a few counts. The chain joins TRBV7-2 to TRBJ2-6; TRBD1 matches at 8 bases. The ends lost 5 bases at V and 0 bases at J; junction bases unmatched: 6. CDR1 is SGHTA and CDR2 is FQGNSA in the germline V gene. The CDR3 runs 17 residues. The CDR3 region has the DNA TGTGCCAGCAGCCTCGGGACAGGTTTCTCTGGGGCCAACGTCCTGACTTTC. Amino acids: CASSLGTGFSGANVLTF.

This clonotype was recorded a few times. The rearrangement joins TRBV12-3 or TRBV12-4 to TRBJ2-3, with 11 bases identical to TRBD2. Germline trimming cut 8 bases from V and 6 bases from J; bases unmatched to any gene: 10. The CDR3 consists of 15 residues. CDR3 amino acids: CASGRLAGPGDTQYF. The CDR3, as DNA: TGTGCCAGCGGTCGACTAGCGGGGCCGGGGGATACGCAGTATTTT.

Only a few counts were recorded for this clonotype. The chain recombines TRBV20-1 with TRBJ1-4; D uncertain. The V gene lost 6 bases and the J gene lost 8 bases, with 13 bases spanning the gap. Germline V gene lookup returns CDR1 DFQATT and CDR2 SNEGSKA (reference sequence). This CDR3 has 12 amino acids. CDR3 protein: CSAMTRMEKLFF. DNA for the CDR3: TGCAGTGCGATGACAAGGATGGAAAAACTGTTTTTT.

The rearrangement uses TRBV12-5 and TRBJ2-1; D uncertain. Germline V lookup: CDR1 LGHNT, CDR2 FRNRAP. Trimming left V 5 bases short and J 3 bases short, with 14 bases between. CDR3 length equals 15 residues. CDR3 amino acids: CASGPDRGNYNEQFF. The CDR3 DNA follows: TGTGCTAGTGGTCCCGATCGTGGCAACTACAATGAGCAGTTCTTC.

This clonotype was seen more than once but under ten times. The chain couples TRBV4-2 to TRBJ2-5; D is perhaps TRBD1 (6 bases). From germline, CDR1 is LGHNA and CDR2 YNFKEQ. V lost 4 bases, J lost 3 bases, and 15 bases lay in between. The CDR3 totals 15 residues. In DNA form, the CDR3 reads TGTGCCAGCAGCCCGTCTCAGGGGCGGAAAGAGACCCAGTACTTC. Its translation: CASSPSQGRKETQYF.

The rearrangement links TRBV28 to TRBJ2-5; no clear D. Trimming cost V 4 bases and J 3 bases, with 12 bases left between them. This CDR3 is 14 amino acids long. Germline CDR1 is MDHEN and CDR2 is SYDVKM. The CDR3 sequence is CASSWSLEEETQYF. The DNA for the CDR3 is TGTGCCAGCAGTTGGTCTCTAGAGGAAGAGACCCAGTACTTC.

The rearrangement links TRBV5-1 to TRBJ2-7; 9 bases agree with TRBD1. Germline values: CDR1 SGHRS, CDR2 YFSETQ. The CDR3 loop spans 15 amino acids. V lost 2 bases, J lost 0 bases, and 3 bases stayed unmatched. In DNA form, the CDR3 reads TGCGCCAGCAGCTTAGGACAGGGGCACTCCTACGAGCAGTACTTC. Translating gives CASSLGQGHSYEQYF.

The sample holds many counts of this clonotype. This chain joins TRBV7-3 and TRBJ2-4, with 8 positions matching TRBD2. J lost 0 bases, V lost 5 bases, and 6 bases had no gene match. The CDR3 has 16 amino acids. The germline gives CDR1 SGHTA, CDR2 FQGTGA. CDR3 residues: CASSLSGNIAKNIQYF. In DNA, the CDR3 is TGTGCCAGCAGCCTTAGCGGGAACATAGCCAAAAACATTCAGTACTTC.

This sequence joins TRBV6-5 and TRBJ2-1, with D perhaps matching TRBD1 or TRBD2 (5 bases each). Germline CDR1 reads MNHEY; CDR2 reads SVGAGI. The CDR3 is 16 residues long. Trimming shortened V by 2 bases and J by 5 bases, and 16 bases separated the two germline ends. The CDR3 spells CASSYSPAGTNNEQFF. The CDR3 DNA reads TGTGCCAGCAGTTACAGTCCTGCAGGGACCAACAATGAGCAGTTCTTC.